This paragraph reports one T cell receptor (beta chain). Its antigen is unknown. The CDR3 is 14 residues long. V was cut by 3 bases and J by 1 base, with 9 bases left in between. PCR was performed a second time for 7 to 11 cycles using a sample-barcoded 5' primer and a J-beta primer mix. Each cDNA molecule, via a template-switch adaptor with 12 random nucleotides, was tagged. Via MiXCR, TCRdb re-called the 5' RACE reads, giving one row per CDR3 protein. The sample carries about 580,000 distinct CDR3 sequences, about 45% recorded once. This entry belongs to a study of blood T cells in healthy people across ages. Study-wide results and limits: Estimated diversity across one million T cells was deemed an underestimate.

The sample comprised blood. The receptor was derived from a man aged 80 or over in good health. This chain connects TRBV12-3 or TRBV12-4 to TRBJ1-1; D is unclear. The CDR3 sequence: CASSLRTRNTEAFF. The CDR3, as DNA: TGTGCCAGCAGTTTGAGGACGAGGAACACTGAAGCTTTCTTT.